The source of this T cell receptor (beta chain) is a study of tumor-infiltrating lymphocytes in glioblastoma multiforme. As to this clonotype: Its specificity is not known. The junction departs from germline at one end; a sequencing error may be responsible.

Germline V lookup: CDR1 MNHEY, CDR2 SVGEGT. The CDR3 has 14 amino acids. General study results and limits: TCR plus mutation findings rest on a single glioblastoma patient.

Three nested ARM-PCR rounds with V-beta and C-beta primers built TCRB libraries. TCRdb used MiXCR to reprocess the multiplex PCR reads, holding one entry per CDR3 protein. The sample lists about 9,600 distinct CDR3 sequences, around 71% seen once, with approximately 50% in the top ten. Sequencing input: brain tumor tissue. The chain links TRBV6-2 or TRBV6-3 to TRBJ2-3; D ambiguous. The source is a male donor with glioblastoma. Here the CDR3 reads CASSMTPSTETQYF. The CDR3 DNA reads TGTGCCAGCAGCATGACACCGAGCACAGAAACGCAGTATTTT.